Listed here are 18 T cell receptor beta chains from one sample, sequenced in a study of T-cell memory formation after mild COVID-19. TCRdb reprocessed the 5' RACE reads with MiXCR, giving one entry per CDR3 protein. The sample carries 100,000 to 150,000 distinct CDR3 sequences, about 5.9% recorded once. The sequenced sample was PBMCs or a T cell subset sorted from them (not recorded which). These receptor sequences come from an adult woman who had mild COVID-19 (a few samples of this study predate the infection). Cell type and time point are not known.

The gene calls are TRBV6-6 and TRBJ1-5; 10 nucleotides match TRBD1. The germline CDR1 and CDR2 sequences are MNHNY and SVGAGI (reference sequence). The CDR3 spans 15 residues. The V segment lost 10 bases and the J segment 7 bases; nucleotides outside the gene matches: 13. The CDR3: CATSLRDRGRQPQHF. The CDR3 DNA is TGTGCCACTAGTCTCCGGGACAGGGGACGGCAGCCCCAGCATTTT.

CDR3 amino acids: CASSLELEAQETQYF. CDR3 DNA sequence: TGTGCCAGCAGCTTGGAACTAGAGGCCCAAGAGACCCAGTACTTC. The V gene is TRBV5-4, the J gene TRBJ2-5; D is perhaps TRBD2 (5 bases). The germline V gene has CDR1 SGHNT and CDR2 YYREEE (reference sequence). The CDR3 covers 15 residues. V lost 0 bases and J 1 base, leaving 10 bases between the germline ends.

The J gene is TRBJ1-2, the V gene TRBV18; TRBD1 agrees at 10 bases. The germline V gene encodes CDR1 KGHSH and CDR2 LQKENI. V was pared by 3 bases and J by 2 bases, with 6 bases of the junction left unmatched. This CDR3 contains 16 residues. This CDR3 reads CASSPETGGVNYGYTF. CDR3 nucleotide sequence: TGTGCCAGCTCACCGGAGACAGGGGGCGTGAACTATGGCTACACCTTC.

This clonotype was counted many times. The genes are TRBV7-8 and TRBJ2-1, with TRBD2 identical over 12 bases. Germline V gives CDR1 SGHVS, CDR2 FQNEAQ. With V trimmed by 0 bases and J by 9 bases, 9 bases remained unmatched. This CDR3 is 17 amino acids long. CDR3 amino acids: CASSLAWASGGAGEQFF. Here the CDR3 DNA reads TGTGCCAGCAGCTTAGCGTGGGCTAGCGGGGGGGCAGGTGAGCAGTTCTTC.

The chain is built from TRBV5-1 and TRBJ1-2; D unclear. The V end was cut by 4 bases, the J end by 5 bases, with 15 bases between. Germline loops: CDR1 SGHRS, CDR2 YFSETQ. CDR3 size: 14 residues. The CDR3 is CASSSGNSRYGYTF. In DNA, the CDR3 is TGCGCCAGCAGCAGCGGAAATTCTCGATATGGCTACACCTTC. Full variable domain (remainder filled in from reference TRBV5-1 and TRBJ1-2): KAGVTQTPRYLIKTRGQQVTLSCSPISGHRSVSWYQQTPGQGLQFLFEYFSETQRNKGNFPGRFSGRQFSNSRSEMNVSTLELGDSALYLCASSSGNSRYGYTFGSGTRLTVV.

This clonotype occurred a few times. The V gene is TRBV4-2, the J gene TRBJ2-1; the match to TRBD2 covers 8 bases. The ends lost 5 bases at V and 2 bases at J; junction bases unmatched: 11. The CDR3 covers 17 residues. Germline CDR1 and CDR2: LGHNA and YNFKEQ. The CDR3 loop reads CASSSSEAGGAYNEQFF. In DNA, the CDR3 is TGTGCCAGCAGCTCTAGTGAGGCGGGAGGCGCCTACAATGAGCAGTTCTTC.

This clonotype was detected ten times or more. The rearrangement links TRBV12-3 or TRBV12-4 to TRBJ2-7; D remains ambiguous. V was cut by 4 bases and J by 3 bases, with 4 bases left in between. The CDR3 loop spans 11 amino acids. The CDR3 region has the DNA TGTGCCAGCAGTTCTGACTACGAGCAGTACTTC. This encodes CASSSDYEQYF.

V and J are TRBV4-3 and TRBJ2-5; 9 bases line up with TRBD1. Trimming removed 0 bases from V and 5 bases from J; junction bases left unmatched: 7. Germline loops: CDR1 LGHNA, CDR2 YSLEER. The CDR3 extends over 16 amino acids. CDR3 DNA sequence: TGCGCCAGCAGCCAAGAATGGAACAGGGGGCGGGAGACCCAGTACTTC. Translated: CASSQEWNRGRETQYF.

In this sample, this clonotype turned up many times. The J gene is TRBJ2-3, the V gene TRBV7-9, with a tentative D call TRBD2 (5 bases). The CDR3 is made up of 18 amino acids. CDR1 and CDR2 from the germline V gene are SEHNR and FQNEAQ (reference sequence). V was shortened by 5 bases and J by 2 bases, with 23 bases between the two germline ends. In nucleotides, the CDR3 is TGTGCCAGCAGCCCCCGTTTGACGAGAGCGGAGTCCACAGATACGCAGTATTTT. Encoded protein: CASSPRLTRAESTDTQYF.

Only a few counts were recorded for this clonotype. The CDR3 DNA reads TGTGCCAGCAGCCCGAGACAGAACACTGAAGCTTTCTTT. This gives the protein CASSPRQNTEAFF. The chain combines TRBV9 with TRBJ1-1; D call uncertain. V was shortened by 4 bases and J by 1 base, with 8 bases between the two germline ends. The V gene's germline CDR1 is SGDLS and CDR2 YYNGEE. This CDR3 spans 13 amino acids.

This clonotype was picked up many times. This sequence joins TRBV11-2 and TRBJ2-2; 8 nucleotides align to TRBD1. This CDR3 contains 14 residues. CDR1 SGHAT and CDR2 FQNNGV come from the germline V gene. V lost 6 bases, J lost 1 base, and 1 base stayed unmatched. The CDR3 bases are TGTGCCAGCAGACAGGGGGTGAACACCGGGGAGCTGTTTTTT. As protein: CASRQGVNTGELFF.

The chain is built from TRBV6-5 and TRBJ2-3, with 7 bases fitting TRBD1. The CDR3 covers 15 residues. V lost 2 bases to trimming and J lost 0 bases; unmatched junction nucleotides: 2. CDR1 and CDR2 from the germline V gene are MNHEY and SVGAGI. The CDR3 DNA follows: TGTGCCAGCAGTTACGGGGACAGAAGCACAGATACGCAGTATTTT. It encodes CASSYGDRSTDTQYF.

This clonotype was observed a few times. The CDR3 region has the DNA TGTGCCACCAGCAGAACTACCCGCGGAAGGAGGTCAGAGACCCAGTACTTC. Its translation is CATSRTTRGRRSETQYF. The chain couples TRBV15 to TRBJ2-5; possible D gene TRBD2, 5 bases. There are 17 residues in the CDR3. Between the trimmed V and J ends, which lost 2 bases and 4 bases, there was a span of 20 bases. Germline CDR1 and CDR2: LNHNV and YYDKDF (reference sequence).

V and J are TRBV7-9 and TRBJ2-3, with a tentative D call TRBD2 (5 bases). The germline V and J ends were trimmed by 1 base and 2 bases, with 13 bases remaining between them. The germline CDR1 and CDR2 sequences are SEHNR and FQNEAQ (reference sequence). CDR3 size: 16 residues. The CDR3 DNA reads as TGTGCCAGCAGCTTAGGGGGAGTATTCAACACAGATACGCAGTATTTT. The encoded protein is CASSLGGVFNTDTQYF.

This rearrangement joins TRBV10-3 to TRBJ2-3, with TRBD2 identical over 7 bases. This CDR3 has 14 amino acids. V shed 2 bases and J 10 bases; nucleotides not matched to a gene: 9. Looked up from germline, CDR1 is ENHRY and CDR2 is SYGVKD. CDR3 sequence reads: CAISEDAGDRPQYF. DNA for the CDR3: TGTGCCATCAGTGAGGACGCGGGAGACCGGCCGCAGTATTTT.

The chain carries TRBV30 and TRBJ2-3, with 9 bases lining up with TRBD1. Germline V gene lookup returns CDR1 GTSNPN and CDR2 SVGIG (reference sequence). This CDR3 has 15 residues. The V segment lost 0 bases and the J segment 2 bases; nucleotides outside the gene matches: 3. The CDR3 is CAWSVGDRDTDTQYF. Here the CDR3 DNA reads TGTGCCTGGAGTGTAGGGGACAGGGACACAGATACGCAGTATTTT.

This clonotype was recorded at least ten times. V is TRBV5-1 and J is TRBJ2-5, with D possibly being TRBD1 (6 bases). V gave up 7 bases and J gave up 2 bases, with 15 bases separating them. In germline, CDR1 is SGHRS, CDR2 YFSETQ. There are 14 residues in the CDR3. The DNA of the CDR3 is TGCGCCAGCTCCCGAGGGACACAACAAGAGACCCAGTACTTC. This codes for CASSRGTQQETQYF.

A few counts support this clonotype. The chain joins TRBV25-1 to TRBJ1-2, with 7 bases identical to TRBD1. Germline CDR1 and CDR2: MGHDK and SYGVNS. This CDR3 has 15 amino acids. The trim removed 1 base at V and 6 bases at J, leaving 8 bases unmatched. CDR3 sequence reads: CASSESGRGLDGYTF. For the CDR3, the DNA is TGTGCCAGCAGTGAATCGGGCAGGGGGTTGGATGGCTACACCTTC.